This TCR beta chain was found in a study of beta chain features in type 1 diabetes. The whole isolated RNA underwent reverse transcription, so sequencing captured expressed TCRB transcripts. The repertoire was sequenced with immunoSEQ multiplex PCR; TCRdb's copy has only in-frame clones and lacks some. In the table there are 500,000 to 800,000 clones, 9.5% to 15% of which are singletons. This clone has a handful of counts. The antigen remains unidentified. The CDR3 loop spans 17 amino acids. The germline CDR1 and CDR2 sequences are LGHNA and YNFKEQ. V shed 7 bases, J shed 0 bases, and the junction held 12 bases outside the gene matches. Broader study findings: Shortening of TCRB CDR3s, moderate but significant, appeared in all four CD4+ subsets of Type 1 diabetes patients.

Input material: naive CD4+ T cells from blood. This receptor was obtained from a man aged 25 to 40 with type 1 diabetes. The chain links TRBV4-2 to TRBJ1-1; 9 nucleotides align to TRBD1. CDR3 in DNA: TGTGCCAGCAACACCAAAGGACAGGGGCTAGTGAACACTGAAGCTTTCTTT. Translation gives CASNTKGQGLVNTEAFF.